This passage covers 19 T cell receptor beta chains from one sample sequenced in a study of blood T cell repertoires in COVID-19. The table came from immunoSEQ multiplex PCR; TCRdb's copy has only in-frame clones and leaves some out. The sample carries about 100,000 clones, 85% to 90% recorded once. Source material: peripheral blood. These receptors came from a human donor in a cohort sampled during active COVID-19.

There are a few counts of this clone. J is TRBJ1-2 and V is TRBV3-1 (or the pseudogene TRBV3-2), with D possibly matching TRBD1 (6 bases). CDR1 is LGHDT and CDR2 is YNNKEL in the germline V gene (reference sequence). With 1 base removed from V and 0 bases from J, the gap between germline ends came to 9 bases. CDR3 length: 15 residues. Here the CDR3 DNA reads TGTGCCAGCAGCCAAGCGACAGGAGCTAACTATGGCTACACCTTC. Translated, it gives CASSQATGANYGYTF.

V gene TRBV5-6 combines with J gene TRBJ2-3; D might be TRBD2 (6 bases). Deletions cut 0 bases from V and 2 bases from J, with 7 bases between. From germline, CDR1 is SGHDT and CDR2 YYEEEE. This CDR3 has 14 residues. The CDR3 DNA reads TGTGCCAGCAGCTTGGGGAGGGACACAGATACGCAGTATTTT. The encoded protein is CASSLGRDTDTQYF.

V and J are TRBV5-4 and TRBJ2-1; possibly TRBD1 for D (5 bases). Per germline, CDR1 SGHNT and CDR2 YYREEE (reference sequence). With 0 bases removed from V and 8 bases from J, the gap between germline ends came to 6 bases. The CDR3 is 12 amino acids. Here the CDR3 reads CASSLGGYEQFF. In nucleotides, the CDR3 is TGTGCCAGCAGCTTGGGGGGCTATGAGCAGTTCTTC. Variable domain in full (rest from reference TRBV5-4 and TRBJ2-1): ETGVTQSPTHLIKTRGQQVTLRCSSQSGHNTVSWYQQALGQGPQFIFQYYREEENGRGNFPPRFSGLQFPNYSSELNVNALELDDSALYLCASSLGGYEQFFGPGTRLTVL.

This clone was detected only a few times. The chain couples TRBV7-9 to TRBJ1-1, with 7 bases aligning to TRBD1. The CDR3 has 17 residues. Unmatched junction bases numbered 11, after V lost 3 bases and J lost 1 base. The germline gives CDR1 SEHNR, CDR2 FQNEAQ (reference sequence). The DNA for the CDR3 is TGTGCCAGCAGCTTTGGACAGGACGGAAGGAGGAACACTGAAGCTTTCTTT. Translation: CASSFGQDGRRNTEAFF. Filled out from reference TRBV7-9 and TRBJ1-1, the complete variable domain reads DTGVSQNPRHKITKRGQNVTFRCDPISEHNRLYWYRQTLGQGPEFLTYFQNEAQLEKSRLLSDRFSAERPKGSFSTLEIQRTEQGDSAMYLCASSFGQDGRRNTEAFFGQGTRLTVV.

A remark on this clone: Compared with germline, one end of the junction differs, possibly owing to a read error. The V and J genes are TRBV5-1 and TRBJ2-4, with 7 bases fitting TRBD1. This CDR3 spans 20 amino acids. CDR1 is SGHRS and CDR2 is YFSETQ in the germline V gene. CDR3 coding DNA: TGCGCCAGCAGCTACGACAGGGTTACGTTCCCCCCTTTAGCCGAAAACATTCAGTACTTC. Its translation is CASSYDRVTFPPLAENIQYF.

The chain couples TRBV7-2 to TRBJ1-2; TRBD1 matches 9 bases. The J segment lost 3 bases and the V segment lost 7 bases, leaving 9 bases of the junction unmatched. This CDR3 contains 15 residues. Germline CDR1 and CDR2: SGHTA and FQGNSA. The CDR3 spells CASKDHGQGHYGYTF. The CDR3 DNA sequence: TGTGCCAGCAAAGACCACGGACAGGGGCACTATGGCTACACCTTC.

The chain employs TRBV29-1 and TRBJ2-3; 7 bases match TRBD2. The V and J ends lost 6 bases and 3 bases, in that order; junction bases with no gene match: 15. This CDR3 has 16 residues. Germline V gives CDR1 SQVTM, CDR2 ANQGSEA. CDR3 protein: CSVEIPGLRTTDTQYF. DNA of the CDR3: TGCAGCGTCGAGATACCGGGACTAAGAACTACAGATACGCAGTATTTT.

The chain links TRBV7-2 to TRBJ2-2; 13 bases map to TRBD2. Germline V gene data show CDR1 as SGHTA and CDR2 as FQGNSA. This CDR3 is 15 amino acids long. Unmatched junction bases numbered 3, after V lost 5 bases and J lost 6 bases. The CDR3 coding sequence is TGTGCCAGCAGCCTCACTAGCGGGAGGGCCGGGGAGCTGTTTTTT. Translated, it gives CASSLTSGRAGELFF. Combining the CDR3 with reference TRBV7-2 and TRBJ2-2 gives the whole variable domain GAGVSQSPSNKVTEKGKDVELRCDPISGHTALYWYRQSLGQGLEFLIYFQGNSAPDKSGLPSDRFSAERTGGSVSTLTIQRTQQEDSAVYLCASSLTSGRAGELFFGEGSRLTVL.

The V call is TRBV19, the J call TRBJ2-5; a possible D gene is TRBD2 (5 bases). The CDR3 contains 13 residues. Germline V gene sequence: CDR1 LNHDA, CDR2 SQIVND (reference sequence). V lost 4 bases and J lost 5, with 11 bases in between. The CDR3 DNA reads TGTGCCAGTAGTAACACTAGGTGGGAGACCCAGTACTTC. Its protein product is CASSNTRWETQYF.

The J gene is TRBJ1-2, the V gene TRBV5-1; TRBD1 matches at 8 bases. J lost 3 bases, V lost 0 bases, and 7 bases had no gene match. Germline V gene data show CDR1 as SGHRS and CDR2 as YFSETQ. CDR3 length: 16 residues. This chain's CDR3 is CASSLGYTGGDYGYTF. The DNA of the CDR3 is TGCGCCAGCAGCTTGGGTTATACAGGGGGGGACTATGGCTACACCTTC.

CDR3 nucleotide sequence: TGTGCCAGCAGCCCGGGACTAGCGGTAGACTACGAGCAGTACTTC. Amino acid sequence: CASSPGLAVDYEQYF. This sequence joins TRBV4-2 and TRBJ2-7, with 11 bases matching TRBD2. The CDR3 runs 15 residues. With 4 bases clipped from V and 3 bases from J, the junction kept 5 bases outside the gene matches. Germline CDR1 is LGHNA and CDR2 is YNFKEQ.

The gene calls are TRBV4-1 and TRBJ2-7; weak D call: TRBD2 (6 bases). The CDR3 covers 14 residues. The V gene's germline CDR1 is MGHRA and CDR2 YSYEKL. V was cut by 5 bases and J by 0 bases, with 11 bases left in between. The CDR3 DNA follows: TGCGCCAGCAGCGAGCGGGCGAGCTCCTACGAGCAGTACTTC. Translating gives CASSERASSYEQYF.

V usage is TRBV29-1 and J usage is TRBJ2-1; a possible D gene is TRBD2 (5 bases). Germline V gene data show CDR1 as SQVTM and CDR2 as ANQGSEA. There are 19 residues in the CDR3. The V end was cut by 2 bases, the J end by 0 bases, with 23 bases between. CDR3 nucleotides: TGCAGCGTTGAATTAGCAGGCGGGTACGAGGAGAGCTCCTACAATGAGCAGTTCTTC. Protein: CSVELAGGYEESSYNEQFF.

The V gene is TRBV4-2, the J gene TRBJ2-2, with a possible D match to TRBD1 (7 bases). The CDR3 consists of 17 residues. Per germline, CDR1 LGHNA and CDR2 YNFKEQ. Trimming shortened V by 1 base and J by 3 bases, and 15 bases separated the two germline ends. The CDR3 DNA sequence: TGTGCCAGCAGCCAAGGTGTCGGCAGGGGGGACACCGGGGAGCTGTTTTTT. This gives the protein CASSQGVGRGDTGELFF.

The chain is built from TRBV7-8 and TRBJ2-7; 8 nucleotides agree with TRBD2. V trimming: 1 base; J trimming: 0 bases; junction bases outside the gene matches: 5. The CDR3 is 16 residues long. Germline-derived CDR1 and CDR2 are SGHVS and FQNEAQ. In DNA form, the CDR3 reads TGTGCCAGCAGCTTAGTCGGCGGGGGGAGCTCCTACGAGCAGTACTTC. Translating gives CASSLVGGGSSYEQYF. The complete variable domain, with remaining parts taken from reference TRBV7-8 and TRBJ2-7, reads GAGVSQSPRYKVAKRGQDVALRCDPISGHVSLFWYQQALGQGPEFLTYFQNEAQLDKSGLPSDRFFAERPEGSVSTLKIQRTQQEDSAVYLCASSLVGGGSSYEQYFGPGTRLTVT.

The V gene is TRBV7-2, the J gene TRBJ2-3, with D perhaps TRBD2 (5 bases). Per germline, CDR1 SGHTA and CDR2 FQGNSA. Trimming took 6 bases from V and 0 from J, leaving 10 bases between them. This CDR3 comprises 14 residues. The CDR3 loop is CASRTSASTDTQYF. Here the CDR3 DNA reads TGTGCCAGCAGAACTAGTGCTAGCACAGATACGCAGTATTTT.

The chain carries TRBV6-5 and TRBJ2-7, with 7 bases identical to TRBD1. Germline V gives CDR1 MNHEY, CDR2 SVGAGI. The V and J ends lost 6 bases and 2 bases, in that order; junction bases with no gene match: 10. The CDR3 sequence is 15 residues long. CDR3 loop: CASSQTGTMPYEQYF. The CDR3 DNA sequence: TGTGCCAGCAGCCAGACAGGGACGATGCCCTACGAGCAGTACTTC.

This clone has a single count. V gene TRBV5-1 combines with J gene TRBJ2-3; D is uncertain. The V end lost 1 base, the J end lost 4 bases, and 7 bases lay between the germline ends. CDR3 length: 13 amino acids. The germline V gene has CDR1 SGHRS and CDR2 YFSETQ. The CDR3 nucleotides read TGCGCCAGCAGCTTGTACACCTCAGATACGCAGTATTTT. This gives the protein CASSLYTSDTQYF.

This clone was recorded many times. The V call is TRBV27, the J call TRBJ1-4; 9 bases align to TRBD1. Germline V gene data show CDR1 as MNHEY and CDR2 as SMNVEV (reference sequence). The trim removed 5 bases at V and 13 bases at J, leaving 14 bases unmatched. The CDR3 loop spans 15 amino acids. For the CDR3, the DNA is TGTGCCAGCAGTCCCGGGACAGGGACCTTTAAAGCACTGTTTTTT. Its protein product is CASSPGTGTFKALFF. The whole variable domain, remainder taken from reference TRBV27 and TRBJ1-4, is EAQVTQNPRYLITVTGKKLTVTCSQNMNHEYMSWYRQDPGLGLRQIYYSMNVEVTDKGDVPEGYKVSRKEKRNFPLILESPSPNQTSLYFCASSPGTGTFKALFFGSGTQLSVL.